This T cell receptor (beta chain) was documented in a study of response to subunit inactivated influenza vaccine. This clonotype has a handful of counts. The CDR3 runs 15 residues. The V gene end was trimmed by 0 bases and the J gene end by 7 bases; junction bases not matched to a gene: 2. Germline V gene sequence: CDR1 SGDLS, CDR2 YYNGEE. From the RT-PCR reads, TCRdb called clonotypes with MiXCR, one entry per CDR3 protein. The data hold around 790,000 distinct CDR3 sequences, with less than 25% observed a single time. The input for sequencing was PBMCs from blood, taken less than 6 days after vaccination. This clonotype was obtained from a man aged 50-59 years who received an inactivated influenza vaccine. The J gene is TRBJ1-6, the V gene TRBV9; 9 nucleotides match TRBD1. The CDR3 coding sequence is TGTGCCAGCAGCGTAGGGACAGGGGCCAATTCACCCCTCCACTTT. It codes for CASSVGTGANSPLHF.